One sample yielded the 17 T cell receptor beta chains listed below, sequenced in a study of CD8+ T cells in alopecia areata. In each case, RNA was isolated and then reverse transcribed into cDNA as the sequencing template. Sequencing used immunoSEQ multiplex PCR; TCRdb keeps in-frame clones, though not all of them. The sample includes about 14,000 clones, about 50% seen only once; the top ten take roughly 11%. Collection of lesional scalp punch biopsies and peripheral blood was performed in alopecia areata patients. Sequenced material: skin, taken at week 0. These receptors were collected from a human donor with alopecia areata.

The gene calls are TRBV7-2 and TRBJ2-3, with a possible D match to TRBD2 (5 bases). This CDR3 contains 13 residues. Germline V gene data show CDR1 as SGHTA and CDR2 as FQGNSA. V was clipped by 4 bases and J by 1 base, with 6 bases between them. The DNA for the CDR3 is TGTGCCAGCAGCTGGGGAGGCACAGATACGCAGTATTTT. Its translation: CASSWGGTDTQYF.

In this sample, this clone is large. The chain is built from TRBV5-5 and TRBJ2-7, with D maybe TRBD1 (5 bases). V lost 2 bases and J 2 bases, leaving 11 bases between the germline ends. This CDR3 region has 14 residues. Germline-derived CDR1 and CDR2 are SGHKS and YYEKEE (reference sequence). The CDR3 region is CASSLGAGTYEQYF. The DNA of the CDR3 is TGTGCCAGCAGCTTAGGTGCAGGGACCTACGAGCAGTACTTC.

The chain links TRBV6-5 to TRBJ2-5; 8 bases are shared with TRBD2. This CDR3 is 16 amino acids long. Germline CDR1 and CDR2: MNHEY and SVGAGI. Trimming cost V 2 bases and J 1 base; bases outside gene matches: 6. The CDR3 DNA reads as TGTGCCAGCAGTTACCTACGCGCGGGGGGCCAAGAGACCCAGTACTTC. Translated: CASSYLRAGGQETQYF.

In this sample, this clone turned up a few times. The rearrangement uses TRBV30 and TRBJ1-1; D remains unclear. CDR3 length equals 14 residues. Trimming left V 1 base short and J 0 bases short, with 9 bases between. CDR1 is GTSNPN, CDR2 SVGIG, per germline (reference sequence). The CDR3 reads CAWSETVMNTEAFF. The CDR3 region has the DNA TGTGCCTGGAGTGAGACCGTCATGAACACTGAAGCTTTCTTT.

With respect to this clone: Other DNA sequences in the sample encode the same CDR3. The rearrangement uses TRBV5-1 and TRBJ2-2; tentative D call: TRBD2 (6 bases). The CDR3 covers 15 residues. Per germline, CDR1 SGHRS and CDR2 YFSETQ. Deletions cut 0 bases from V and 3 bases from J, with 9 bases between. The CDR3 here is CASSLVGGDTGELFF. DNA of the CDR3: TGCGCCAGCAGCTTGGTTGGCGGGGACACCGGGGAGCTGTTTTTT.

This clone turned up a few times. V and J are TRBV11-1 and TRBJ2-2; TRBD2 matches 10 bases. Looked up from germline, CDR1 is SGHAT and CDR2 is FQDESV (reference sequence). This CDR3 has 17 residues. The trim removed 4 bases at V and 3 bases at J, leaving 8 bases unmatched. The CDR3 nucleotides read TGTGCCAGCAGCTCCGTCCCGCTAGCGGGGGACACCGGGGAGCTGTTTTTT. Translated: CASSSVPLAGDTGELFF.

The chain links TRBV6-1 to TRBJ2-7; a weak D match, TRBD1 (6 bases). V gave up 6 bases and J gave up 3 bases, with 12 bases separating them. CDR1 is MNHNS and CDR2 is SASEGT in the germline V gene. This CDR3 comprises 13 residues. The CDR3 DNA reads as TGTGCCAGCAGGGCCGGGACATTCTACGAGCAGTACTTC. It translates to CASRAGTFYEQYF.

This clone was counted a few times. The chain combines TRBV28 with TRBJ2-7; possible D gene TRBD2, 6 bases. The CDR3 is 15 residues long. From germline, CDR1 is MDHEN and CDR2 SYDVKM. V was clipped by 6 bases and J by 2 bases, with 17 bases between them. CDR3 nucleotides: TGTGCCAGCAGCCGAGGAGGGGCCGATCCCTACGAGCAGTACTTC. Its translation: CASSRGGADPYEQYF.

The sample holds a few counts of this clone. The chain joins TRBV29-1 to TRBJ1-2; D gene ambiguous. CDR1 and CDR2 from the germline V gene are SQVTM and ANQGSEA. The CDR3 consists of 14 residues. V lost 1 base and J lost 5, with 14 bases in between. The CDR3 loop is CSVEVWAGPYGYTF. The CDR3 DNA sequence: TGCAGCGTTGAAGTATGGGCAGGACCTTATGGCTACACCTTC.

Note on this clone: Relative to the germline gene, one junction end is altered; a read error may explain this. This chain links TRBV6-5 with TRBJ2-3, with a possible D match to TRBD1 (5 bases). CDR1 MNHEY and CDR2 SVGAGI come from the germline V gene. The CDR3 loop spans 13 amino acids. The CDR3 loop reads CAISAPTENTQYF. The CDR3 DNA is TGTGCCATCAGTGCCCCGACAGAGAATACGCAGTATTTT.

This clone has only a few counts. J is TRBJ2-5 and V is TRBV10-3; perhaps TRBD1 as D (7 bases). The CDR3 sequence is 15 residues long. Germline V gives CDR1 ENHRY, CDR2 SYGVKD. Trimming took off 4 bases at V and 6 bases at J, with 18 bases between the two ends. The CDR3 loop reads CAISGTEGAGKTQYF. As DNA, the CDR3 is TGTGCCATCAGTGGGACAGAGGGGGCGGGGAAGACCCAGTACTTC.

The chain combines TRBV7-9 with TRBJ2-4; D could derive from TRBD1 or TRBD2 (5 bases each). In germline, CDR1 is SEHNR, CDR2 FQNEAQ (reference sequence). V was trimmed by 8 bases and J by 8 bases, leaving 16 bases between them. This CDR3 region has 13 residues. The CDR3 sequence is CASRLGGGDIQYF. Here the CDR3 DNA reads TGTGCCAGCCGCCTCGGTGGGGGAGACATTCAGTACTTC.

This clone is medium-sized in the sample. The V call is TRBV27, the J call TRBJ1-5; unclear D gene. The V and J ends lost 0 bases and 4 bases respectively, with 10 bases between them. Germline V lookup: CDR1 MNHEY, CDR2 SMNVEV (reference sequence). CDR3 length equals 15 residues. The CDR3 bases are TGTGCCAGCAGTTTATCAGCTGGGTGGAATCAGCCCCAGCATTTT. Its protein product is CASSLSAGWNQPQHF.

A few counts support this clone. The rearrangement joins TRBV27 to TRBJ2-2, with D perhaps matching TRBD1 (6 bases). This CDR3 contains 18 residues. V was shortened by 5 bases and J by 5 bases, with 24 bases between the two germline ends. Per the germline V gene, CDR1 is MNHEY and CDR2 is SMNVEV (reference sequence). CDR3 residues: CASSLTYLPGHLTGELFF. CDR3 nucleotide sequence: TGTGCCAGCAGTCTAACCTACCTGCCGGGACATTTGACCGGGGAGCTGTTTTTT.

This chain connects TRBV7-8 to TRBJ2-6; no firm D call. Trimming stripped 0 bases from V and 2 bases from J, with 5 bases between. The CDR3 consists of 15 residues. Germline CDR1 SGHVS, CDR2 FQNEAQ. CDR3 sequence (DNA): TGTGCCAGCAGCTTAGCAGGGACTGGGGCCAACGTCCTGACTTTC. As protein: CASSLAGTGANVLTF.

V gene TRBV13 combines with J gene TRBJ2-3; 7 nucleotides align to TRBD1. Germline V CDR1 and CDR2: PRHDT, FYEKMQ (reference sequence). The V gene end was trimmed by 2 bases and the J gene end by 2 bases; junction bases not matched to a gene: 7. This CDR3 has 16 amino acids. DNA for the CDR3: TGTGCCAGCAGCTTAAAATACAGGGGATTCACAGATACGCAGTATTTT. It is translated as CASSLKYRGFTDTQYF.

The rearrangement links TRBV7-6 to TRBJ1-1; TRBD1 is a possible D gene (6 bases). Germline CDR1 is SGHVS and CDR2 is FNYEAQ. CDR3 size: 15 residues. V was shortened by 0 bases and J by 5 bases, with 13 bases between the two germline ends. The CDR3 coding sequence is TGTGCCAGCAGCTTAGCTCGGGGGCGGGTGACTGAAGCTTTCTTT. It encodes CASSLARGRVTEAFF.